Listed below are T cell receptor beta chains from one sample, sequenced in a study of T cell responses to AZD1222 COVID-19 vaccine. Libraries were prepared by immunoSEQ multiplex PCR; TCRdb keeps only in-frame clonotypes and omits some of them. The table lists tens of thousands of clones, 70% to 85% of them singletons. The sample here was peripheral blood, taken on day 0 of AZD1222 vaccination. The source of these receptors is an adult in good health. The CDR3 runs from the conserved cysteine through the conserved F or W. Fields, in order: CDR3 length, clone size, V gene, D gene, J gene, CDR3 DNA, CDR3 protein. A D gene is named only where the DNA matches it firmly. A row's size may be missing; if present it is once, few, many or a size class.

CDR3 length: 13
clone size: .
V gene: TRBV19
D gene: TRBD1
J gene: TRBJ1-1
CDR3 DNA: TGTGCCAGTAAGACGCGGGGGGACAGTGAAGCTTTCTTT
CDR3 protein: CASKTRGDSEAFF

CDR3 length: 15
clone size: .
V gene: TRBV4-2
D gene: .
J gene: TRBJ2-6
CDR3 DNA: TGTGCCAGCAGCCAAGATCTGGCTGGGGCCAACGTCCTGACTTTC
CDR3 protein: CASSQDLAGANVLTF

CDR3 length: 14
clone size: .
V gene: TRBV6-4
D gene: .
J gene: TRBJ2-3
CDR3 DNA: TGTGCCAGCAGTGAAATTGGGGGTGCGAGTACGCAGTATTTT
CDR3 protein: CASSEIGGASTQYF

CDR3 length: 17
clone size: .
V gene: TRBV7-9
D gene: TRBD1
J gene: TRBJ1-3
CDR3 DNA: TGTGCCAGCAGCTTAGCGCAGAGAACAGGGGTTGGAAACACCATATATTTT
CDR3 protein: CASSLAQRTGVGNTIYF

CDR3 length: 16
clone size: .
V gene: TRBV6-2/TRBV6-3
D gene: .
J gene: TRBJ2-7
CDR3 DNA: TGTGCCAGCAGTTACCCTAGCAGGACGAACTCCTACGAGCAGTACTTC
CDR3 protein: CASSYPSRTNSYEQYF

CDR3 length: 11
clone size: .
V gene: TRBV29-1
D gene: .
J gene: TRBJ2-1
CDR3 DNA: TGCAGCGTGTTCCTTTTTGTCGAGCAGTTCTTC
CDR3 protein: CSVFLFVEQFF

CDR3 length: 18
clone size: .
V gene: TRBV4-1
D gene: .
J gene: TRBJ1-3
CDR3 DNA: TGCGCCAGCAGCCAAGATAGCATCACAGCCAGCTCTGGAAACACCATATATTTT
CDR3 protein: CASSQDSITASSGNTIYF

CDR3 length: 17
clone size: .
V gene: TRBV5-1
D gene: TRBD1
J gene: TRBJ1-4
CDR3 DNA: TGCGCCAGCAGCCCAGGACAGGGGGTTGCAACTAATGAAAAACTGTTTTTT
CDR3 protein: CASSPGQGVATNEKLFF

CDR3 length: 13
clone size: .
V gene: TRBV28
D gene: .
J gene: TRBJ1-1
CDR3 DNA: TGTGCCAGCAGTTTGCAGGGGAACACTGAAGCTTTCTTT
CDR3 protein: CASSLQGNTEAFF

CDR3 length: 13
clone size: .
V gene: TRBV9
D gene: .
J gene: TRBJ1-1
CDR3 DNA: TGTGCCAGCAGCCGTGTTTGGAACACTGAAGCTTTCTTT
CDR3 protein: CASSRVWNTEAFF

CDR3 length: 14
clone size: .
V gene: TRBV7-2
D gene: .
J gene: TRBJ2-3
CDR3 DNA: TGTGCCAGCAGCCTGCAAGGGGGCACAGATACGCAGTATTTT
CDR3 protein: CASSLQGGTDTQYF

CDR3 length: 16
clone size: .
V gene: TRBV11-2
D gene: .
J gene: TRBJ2-1
CDR3 DNA: TGTGCCAGCAGCCGACCCGGGACGGCATCCTACAATGAGCAGTTCTTC
CDR3 protein: CASSRPGTASYNEQFF

CDR3 length: 14
clone size: .
V gene: TRBV2
D gene: .
J gene: TRBJ1-1
CDR3 DNA: TGTGCCAGCAGGAAGGGGGGGACTGACACTGAAGCTTTCTTT
CDR3 protein: CASRKGGTDTEAFF

CDR3 length: 14
clone size: few
V gene: TRBV5-5
D gene: TRBD1
J gene: TRBJ1-2
CDR3 DNA: TGTGCCAGCAGCACAACGGGACAGGGCTATGGCTACACCTTC
CDR3 protein: CASSTTGQGYGYTF

CDR3 length: 11
clone size: .
V gene: TRBV29-1
D gene: .
J gene: TRBJ1-2
CDR3 DNA: TGCAGCGTTGGCCAGGGGTCTGGCTACACCTTC
CDR3 protein: CSVGQGSGYTF

CDR3 length: 14
clone size: .
V gene: TRBV27
D gene: .
J gene: TRBJ2-1
CDR3 DNA: TGTGCCAGCAGTTTATCGGTAGGTGGCAATGAGCAGTTCTTC
CDR3 protein: CASSLSVGGNEQFF

CDR3 length: 17
clone size: .
V gene: TRBV4-3
D gene: TRBD1
J gene: TRBJ1-6
CDR3 DNA: TGCGCCAGCAGCCAAGATTTGGCGGGACCAGGGGGTTCACCCCTCCACTTT
CDR3 protein: CASSQDLAGPGGSPLHF

CDR3 length: 16
clone size: .
V gene: TRBV28
D gene: .
J gene: TRBJ2-3
CDR3 DNA: TGTGCCAGCAGATTCTTTAGCAGGCGGTTCACAGATACGCAGTATTTT
CDR3 protein: CASRFFSRRFTDTQYF

CDR3 length: 13
clone size: .
V gene: TRBV2
D gene: TRBD2
J gene: TRBJ2-7
CDR3 DNA: TGTGCCATCTCCGGGACTAGCTCCTACGAGCAGTACTTC
CDR3 protein: CAISGTSSYEQYF

CDR3 length: 13
clone size: once
V gene: TRBV2
D gene: .
J gene: TRBJ1-2
CDR3 DNA: TGTGCCAGCACTGAAGTACGACTAGGTGGCTACACCTTC
CDR3 protein: CASTEVRLGGYTF

CDR3 length: 14
clone size: once
V gene: TRBV6-5
D gene: .
J gene: TRBJ1-4
CDR3 DNA: TGTGCCAGCAGTTACAGAACAACTAATGAAAAACTGTTTTTT
CDR3 protein: CASSYRTTNEKLFF

CDR3 length: 15
clone size: once
V gene: TRBV24-1
D gene: .
J gene: TRBJ1-4
CDR3 DNA: TGTGCCACCAGTGACGCACAGGATCGACGGGAAAAACTGTTTTTT
CDR3 protein: CATSDAQDRREKLFF

CDR3 length: 15
clone size: .
V gene: TRBV6-5
D gene: TRBD1
J gene: TRBJ2-5
CDR3 DNA: TGTGCCAGCAGAGCGACAGGGGGCAGGCAAGAGACCCAGTACTTC
CDR3 protein: CASRATGGRQETQYF

CDR3 length: 20
clone size: .
V gene: TRBV21-1
D gene: .
J gene: TRBJ2-7
CDR3 DNA: TGTGCCAGCAGCACTCCCCCGGAGGGGGGACTAGCGGGAGATATTTACGAGCAGTACTTC
CDR3 protein: CASSTPPEGGLAGDIYEQYF

CDR3 length: 11
clone size: .
V gene: TRBV3-1/TRBV3-2
D gene: .
J gene: TRBJ1-2
CDR3 DNA: TGTGCCTCACGGGGAAACTATGGCTACACCTTC
CDR3 protein: CASRGNYGYTF

CDR3 length: 15
clone size: .
V gene: TRBV10-2
D gene: TRBD2
J gene: TRBJ2-7
CDR3 DNA: TGCGCCAGCCTGGGACTAGCGGGAGGGCCTGGTGAGCAGTACTTC
CDR3 protein: CASLGLAGGPGEQYF

CDR3 length: 19
clone size: few
V gene: TRBV21-1
D gene: .
J gene: TRBJ2-2
CDR3 DNA: TGTGCCAGCAGCAAAGCGTACGAGGCGGGAGGAATGAACACCGGGGAGCTGTTTTTT
CDR3 protein: CASSKAYEAGGMNTGELFF

CDR3 length: 13
clone size: few
V gene: TRBV7-9
D gene: .
J gene: TRBJ1-1
CDR3 DNA: TGTGCCAGCGGCGCGGGGCGAGACACTGAAGCTTTCTTT
CDR3 protein: CASGAGRDTEAFF

CDR3 length: 13
clone size: .
V gene: TRBV7-7
D gene: TRBD1
J gene: TRBJ2-5
CDR3 DNA: TGTGCCAGCAGCAGGGACAGGGAAGAGACCCAGTACTTC
CDR3 protein: CASSRDREETQYF

CDR3 length: 16
clone size: few
V gene: TRBV6-5
D gene: .
J gene: TRBJ2-2
CDR3 DNA: TGTGCCAGCAGTTCCACTACCAACCGGGAGTCCGGGGAGCTGTTTTTT
CDR3 protein: CASSSTTNRESGELFF

CDR3 length: 16
clone size: once
V gene: TRBV5-4
D gene: .
J gene: TRBJ1-2
CDR3 DNA: TGTGCCAGCAGCGCCCGTCGAGAGGGCGGGGGCTATGGCTACACCTTC
CDR3 protein: CASSARREGGGYGYTF

CDR3 length: 12
clone size: .
V gene: TRBV10-3
D gene: .
J gene: TRBJ2-7
CDR3 DNA: TGTGCCATCAGTGGGGGGGTCCCCGAGCAGTACTTC
CDR3 protein: CAISGGVPEQYF

CDR3 length: 16
clone size: .
V gene: TRBV19
D gene: .
J gene: TRBJ2-2
CDR3 DNA: TGTGCCAGTAGTATAAGGTCAAGGGGGGACACCGGGGAGCTGTTTTTT
CDR3 protein: CASSIRSRGDTGELFF

CDR3 length: 15
clone size: .
V gene: TRBV5-1
D gene: .
J gene: TRBJ2-4
CDR3 DNA: TGCGCCAGCAGCTTGGGGGCGGGGGCCAAAAACATTCAGTACTTC
CDR3 protein: CASSLGAGAKNIQYF

CDR3 length: 15
clone size: .
V gene: TRBV27
D gene: TRBD1
J gene: TRBJ1-6
CDR3 DNA: TGTGCCAGCAGTAGACAGGGACCCAATAATTCACCCCTCCACTTT
CDR3 protein: CASSRQGPNNSPLHF

CDR3 length: 15
clone size: .
V gene: TRBV11-3
D gene: .
J gene: TRBJ2-1
CDR3 DNA: TGTGCCAGCAGCTTAGGCGGACAGACCTACAATGAGCAGTTCTTC
CDR3 protein: CASSLGGQTYNEQFF

CDR3 length: 11
clone size: .
V gene: TRBV19
D gene: .
J gene: TRBJ1-2
CDR3 DNA: TGTGCCAGTAGGGCAGGGCTCGGCTACACCTTC
CDR3 protein: CASRAGLGYTF

CDR3 length: 16
clone size: .
V gene: TRBV9
D gene: TRBD1
J gene: TRBJ1-2
CDR3 DNA: TGTGCCAGCAGCGAGGGGACCCGGGACAGGGTCTATGGCTACACCTTC
CDR3 protein: CASSEGTRDRVYGYTF

CDR3 length: 18
clone size: .
V gene: TRBV7-8
D gene: TRBD1
J gene: TRBJ2-7
CDR3 DNA: TGTGCCAGCAGCTCAAAGCCCGGACAGGGTCAGGTAACCTACGAGCAGTACTTC
CDR3 protein: CASSSKPGQGQVTYEQYF

CDR3 length: 12
clone size: few
V gene: TRBV30
D gene: .
J gene: TRBJ1-5
CDR3 DNA: TGTGCCTGGAGTCTCCGGAGCTCCCCCCAGCATTTT
CDR3 protein: CAWSLRSSPQHF

CDR3 length: 14
clone size: .
V gene: TRBV5-1
D gene: TRBD2
J gene: TRBJ2-2
CDR3 DNA: TGCGCCAGCAGCCACGGACTAGCAGCCGGGGAGCTGTTTTTT
CDR3 protein: CASSHGLAAGELFF

CDR3 length: 15
clone size: .
V gene: TRBV7-2
D gene: TRBD2
J gene: TRBJ2-7
CDR3 DNA: TGTGCCAGCAGCTTAGAGGCGGGAGGGCCCCTCGAGCAGTACTTC
CDR3 protein: CASSLEAGGPLEQYF

CDR3 length: 15
clone size: .
V gene: TRBV9
D gene: TRBD2
J gene: TRBJ2-1
CDR3 DNA: TGTGCCAGCAGCGTTAGCGGGAGCGGGGGTCGTGAGCAGTTCTTC
CDR3 protein: CASSVSGSGGREQFF

CDR3 length: 15
clone size: .
V gene: TRBV28
D gene: .
J gene: TRBJ1-5
CDR3 DNA: TGTGCCAGCAGTATCCTATCCGGGAACAATCAGCCCCAGCATTTT
CDR3 protein: CASSILSGNNQPQHF